A single sample is the source of the 14 T cell receptor beta chains below, sequenced in a study of blood T cell repertoires in COVID-19. Produced via immunoSEQ multiplex PCR; TCRdb's table is partial and in-frame only. The sample lists approximately 160,000 clones; around 85% were seen once. The sample was peripheral blood. The receptor source for this set is a man aged 55-75 years who had recovered from COVID-19.

The genes are TRBV30 and TRBJ2-5; 8 bases are shared with TRBD2. Looked up from germline, CDR1 is GTSNPN and CDR2 is SVGIG (reference sequence). V dropped 4 bases and J dropped 5; count of bases not matched to a gene: 3. CDR3 length: 12 residues. The CDR3 region is CAWKSSGETQYF. CDR3 DNA: TGTGCCTGGAAGTCTAGCGGGGAGACCCAGTACTTC.

The genes are TRBV19 and TRBJ1-2; TRBD1 agrees at 7 bases. Per the germline V gene, CDR1 is LNHDA and CDR2 is SQIVND (reference sequence). The CDR3 consists of 16 residues. The V segment lost 4 bases and the J segment 4 bases; nucleotides outside the gene matches: 12. This CDR3 reads CASSTGQAFESYGYTF. In nucleotides, the CDR3 is TGTGCCAGTAGTACTGGACAGGCTTTTGAAAGCTATGGCTACACCTTC.

This clone was observed a few times. The V call is TRBV27, the J call TRBJ2-7, with 7 positions matching TRBD1. The germline CDR1 and CDR2 sequences are MNHEY and SMNVEV (reference sequence). J gave up 1 base and V 6 bases, and 3 bases lay outside the gene matches. The CDR3 spans 13 residues. CDR3 bases: TGTGCCAGCAGGGTACAGGGGTCCTACGAGCAGTACTTC. Residues: CASRVQGSYEQYF.

The genes are TRBV9 and TRBJ2-7; D might be TRBD1 (5 bases). The CDR3 is made up of 15 amino acids. Germline V gene lookup returns CDR1 SGDLS and CDR2 YYNGEE. V lost 0 bases and J lost 0, with 10 bases in between. The CDR3 reads CASSVGTGSSYEQYF. The DNA of the CDR3 is TGTGCCAGCAGCGTAGGAACAGGCTCCTCCTACGAGCAGTACTTC.

This chain uses TRBV10-3 with TRBJ1-2, with 7 bases fitting TRBD1. V gave up 8 bases and J gave up 3 bases; unmatched junction bases: 12. The CDR3 extends over 15 amino acids. Germline V CDR1 and CDR2: ENHRY, SYGVKD. The CDR3 spells CAIRRVGQKDYGYTF. DNA of the CDR3: TGTGCCATCCGGCGGGTGGGACAGAAAGACTATGGCTACACCTTC.

The chain combines TRBV11-2 with TRBJ2-3, with D possibly TRBD1 on 5 matching bases. CDR3 size: 15 residues. V lost 0 bases, J lost 0 bases, and 7 bases lay in between. Germline V gene lookup returns CDR1 SGHAT and CDR2 FQNNGV. CDR3 sequence (DNA): TGTGCCAGCAGCTTAGATGGGGCTAGCACAGATACGCAGTATTTT. It encodes CASSLDGASTDTQYF.

This chain joins TRBV2 and TRBJ2-5; 10 bases are shared with TRBD1. Unmatched junction bases numbered 8, after V lost 8 bases and J lost 5 bases. CDR1 and CDR2 (germline): SNHLY, FYNNEI. The CDR3 runs 14 residues. CDR3 bases: TGTGCCAGCGCCCGGGACAGGGGAGGGGAGACCCAGTACTTC. This codes for CASARDRGGETQYF.

J is TRBJ1-2 and V is TRBV30, with 9 bases lining up with TRBD1. The germline CDR1 and CDR2 sequences are GTSNPN and SVGIG (reference sequence). This CDR3 is 15 amino acids long. V shed 5 bases, J shed 3 bases, and the junction held 10 bases outside the gene matches. Here the CDR3 reads CAWGIQGADYYGYTF. DNA for the CDR3: TGTGCCTGGGGTATACAGGGGGCGGACTACTATGGCTACACCTTC.

V and J are TRBV30 and TRBJ1-1, with D maybe TRBD1 (5 bases). V shed 0 bases and J shed 11 bases, with 16 bases lying between them. This CDR3 spans 13 amino acids. CDR1 GTSNPN and CDR2 SVGIG come from the germline V gene (reference sequence). The CDR3 sequence is CAWSVIGLPGAFF. The CDR3 coding sequence is TGTGCCTGGAGTGTAATTGGTCTGCCAGGGGCTTTCTTT.

V is TRBV6-5 and J is TRBJ2-7; 9 nucleotides agree with TRBD1. The germline gives CDR1 MNHEY, CDR2 SVGAGI. This CDR3 is built from 15 residues. V shed 6 bases, J shed 4 bases, and the junction held 10 bases outside the gene matches. DNA for the CDR3: TGTGCCAGCAGAGATCCGGGACAGGGTGGGTACGAGCAGTACTTC. Translated, it gives CASRDPGQGGYEQYF.

The chain combines TRBV7-8 with TRBJ2-3; the match to TRBD2 covers 8 bases. The CDR3 runs 16 residues. Germline V CDR1 and CDR2: SGHVS, FQNEAQ. J gave up 2 bases and V 4 bases, and 8 bases lay outside the gene matches. The CDR3 here is CASSSPFGGDTDTQYF. The CDR3 DNA follows: TGTGCCAGCAGCTCACCGTTCGGGGGGGACACAGATACGCAGTATTTT.

The chain couples TRBV7-2 to TRBJ2-1; 9 positions match TRBD1. The germline V gene has CDR1 SGHTA and CDR2 FQGNSA. The CDR3 totals 16 residues. The V and J ends lost 5 bases and 7 bases, in that order; junction bases with no gene match: 12. CDR3 DNA sequence: TGTGCCAGCAGCCCGACCGGGACAGGGCCCTTTAATGAGCAGTTCTTC. Protein product: CASSPTGTGPFNEQFF.

The J gene is TRBJ1-2, the V gene TRBV9; 7 nucleotides line up with TRBD1. The length of the CDR3 is 16 residues. In germline, CDR1 is SGDLS, CDR2 YYNGEE. V trimming: 3 bases; J trimming: 3 bases; junction bases outside the gene matches: 11. CDR3 DNA: TGTGCCAGCAGCGCGTACGTCGAAACAGGGGACTATGGCTACACCTTC. Translating gives CASSAYVETGDYGYTF. The entire variable domain, with the rest obtained from reference TRBV9 and TRBJ1-2, is as follows: DSGVTQTPKHLITATGQRVTLRCSPRSGDLSVYWYQQSLDQGLQFLIQYYNGEERAKGNILERFSAQQFPDLHSELNLSSLELGDSALYFCASSAYVETGDYGYTFGSGTRLTVV.

The chain couples TRBV19 to TRBJ2-7; possibly TRBD1 for D (8 bases). This CDR3 contains 15 residues. Germline V gives CDR1 LNHDA, CDR2 SQIVND (reference sequence). Trimming took 10 bases from V and 1 from J, leaving 20 bases between them. The CDR3 nucleotides read TGTGCCACCCTCACCTACAGGGGGGGGTCCTACGAGCAGTACTTC. Residues: CATLTYRGGSYEQYF.